Here is one T cell receptor beta chain with its context. What it recognizes is unknown. The data originate from a study of CD8 T cells in ankylosing spondylitis. General study findings and limits: Peripheral blood held disease-linked clones only at relatively low frequency, and these were CD8+. Typical of ankylosing spondylitis blood, it appeared, was a TCR beta motif of roughly eight highly homologous variants.

TCRdb passed the 5' RACE reads through MiXCR, listing each CDR3 protein once. Of about 390,000 distinct CDR3 sequences listed, 20% to 25% are singletons. The CDR3 length is 16 residues. CDR1 and CDR2 (germline): SGHRS, YFSETQ. The V segment lost 0 bases and the J segment 2 bases; nucleotides outside the gene matches: 4. The sequence derives from a male donor with ankylosing spondylitis. The rearrangement joins TRBV5-1 to TRBJ2-3, with TRBD2 matching over 9 bases. Sequenced material: blood, either unsorted or a sorted T cell fraction (not recorded which). CDR3 in amino acids: CASSLGGGRATDTQYF. The CDR3 DNA reads as TGCGCCAGCAGCTTGGGAGGCGGGAGGGCCACAGATACGCAGTATTTT.